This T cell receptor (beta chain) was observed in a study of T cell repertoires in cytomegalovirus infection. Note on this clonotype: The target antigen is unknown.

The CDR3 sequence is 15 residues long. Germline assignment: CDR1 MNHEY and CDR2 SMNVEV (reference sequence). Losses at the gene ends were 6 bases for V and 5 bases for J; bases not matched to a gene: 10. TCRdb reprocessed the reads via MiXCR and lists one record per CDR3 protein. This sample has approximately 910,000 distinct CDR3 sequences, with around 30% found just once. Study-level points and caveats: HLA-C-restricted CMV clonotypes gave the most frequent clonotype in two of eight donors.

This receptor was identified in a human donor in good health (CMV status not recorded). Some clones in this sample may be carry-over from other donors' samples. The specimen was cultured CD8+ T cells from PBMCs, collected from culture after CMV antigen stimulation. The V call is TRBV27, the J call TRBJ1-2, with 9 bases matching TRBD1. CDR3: CASRVPGQGGYGYTF. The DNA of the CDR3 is TGTGCCAGCAGGGTGCCGGGACAGGGAGGATATGGCTACACCTTC.